This T cell receptor beta chain emerged from a study of CD8+ T cells in alopecia areata listed by TCRdb under 2018. Background for the entire study: The treated patients took part in an open-label pilot trial in which moderate-to-severe alopecia areata was treated with oral tofacitinib at 5 to 10 mg twice daily. Patients received tofacitinib for 6 to 18 months and were then followed off drug for 6 months to check for delayed response and recurrence. For the treated patients, the SALT score, which quantifies what percentage of scalp surface area is affected, served as the measure of disease severity. In both human patients and the C3H/HeJ mouse model, the study applied high-throughput TCRbeta sequencing to look at T cell clonal expansion in alopecia areata. Human TCRbeta sequencing covered scalp tissue and sorted CD4+ and CD8+ peripheral blood T cells from patchy and totalis/universalis alopecia areata patients and healthy controls. Biopsies were taken from tofacitinib-treated patients at baseline and again at 4 and 24 weeks into treatment, and several of those patients also had a later scalp biopsy. Scalp clonality was compared across normal scalp (n=4), patchy alopecia areata scalp (n=8), and alopecia totalis/universalis scalp (n=8). RNA was extracted with the PAXgene miRNA kit for fixed scalp, the miRNeasy kit for PBMCs, and the RNeasy kit for mouse skin. TCRbeta CDR3 regions were amplified by immunoSEQ multiplex PCR using 35 Vbeta forward and 13 Jbeta reverse primers. On the study overall, not on this receptor specifically: Because the treated cohort was small and had just a single nonresponder, larger studies are needed to establish links between baseline CD8+ expansion and response. Higher clonality and more expanded CD8+ clones were observed in lesional scalp than in normal scalp, particularly in alopecia totalis/universalis, a finding suggestive of antigenic drive. Shared TCR sequences between patients were less evident than in mice, which may be partly attributable to HLA diversity in the patient population. Unlike mouse skin, where gammadelta T cells dominate, normal human skin contains resident alphabeta T cells that get sequenced too, which complicates analysis of the scalp TCR repertoire. Tofacitinib significantly lowered scalp clonality and the number of expanded CD8+ clones among the top 100 scalp clones. During tofacitinib treatment, many expanded lesional clones remained in scalp and blood, and this persistence may partly explain relapse after treatment is stopped.

The germline V gene gives CDR1 as SNHLY and CDR2 as FYNNEI. The V and J ends are trimmed by 8 bases and 4 bases, leaving 20 bases between them. CDR3 length: 16 amino acids, cysteine to phenylalanine. Left in the record is the CDR3 DNA by itself, 48 bases read in frame from the first base. As regards this clone: Its antigen is not yet known. The record has no base qualities; no much larger clone is one base away.

The time point label, read with the paper, signifies: about 25 weeks on oral tofacitinib. In light of the paper, this sample's treatment or condition label describes: oral pan-JAK inhibitor, 5-10 mg twice daily. From alopecia areata patients, peripheral blood was collected along with lesional scalp punch biopsies. PBMCs were isolated by density centrifugation and stained for CD3, CD4 and CD8, after which CD4+ and CD8+ T cells were sorted on a FACSAria. The library was prepared using the immunoSEQ multiplex PCR assay. For TCR sequencing, RNA was extracted from every sample and reverse transcribed into cDNA to serve as template. First-strand cDNA was synthesized using SuperScript III with a 2:1 mix of oligo-dT and random hexamers. A synthetic immune receptor repertoire was used to assess amplification bias, and residual bias was removed computationally. On the authors' methods: Raw reads were preprocessed to remove errors, and CDR3 was defined by IMGT conventions from the conserved cysteine to phenylalanine. Clonality was computed by normalizing Shannon entropy by log2 of the number of productive unique TCRs and subtracting the result from 1. CD4 or CD8 identity of scalp clones was inferred by cross-referencing scalp TCRbeta sequences with sorted blood CD4 and CD8 repertoires. TCRdb provides this immuneACCESS table in a form limited to in-frame rearrangements. Some clones are lacking; in checked studies, under half of them reflect an unresolved V gene, and why the rest are absent is not known. The V and J calls and clone size were taken over from that table, and D and trimming were inferred from the DNA. The table for this sample lists fewer than 350,000 clones; nearly 60% of them were counted only once. 1.8% of the sample goes to the ten largest clones.

The sample consisted of CD4+ T cells sorted from blood, taken at week 24, from a patient treated with tofacitinib. The chain links TRBV2 with TRBJ2-2; the D gene identity is not certain. The source of this sequence is a human donor with alopecia areata. The CDR3 amino acid sequence is: CASLRSVVSSTGELFF. The DNA is as follows: TGTGCCAGCCTTCGTAGTGTAGTCTCCTCCACCGGGGAGCTGTTTTTT.